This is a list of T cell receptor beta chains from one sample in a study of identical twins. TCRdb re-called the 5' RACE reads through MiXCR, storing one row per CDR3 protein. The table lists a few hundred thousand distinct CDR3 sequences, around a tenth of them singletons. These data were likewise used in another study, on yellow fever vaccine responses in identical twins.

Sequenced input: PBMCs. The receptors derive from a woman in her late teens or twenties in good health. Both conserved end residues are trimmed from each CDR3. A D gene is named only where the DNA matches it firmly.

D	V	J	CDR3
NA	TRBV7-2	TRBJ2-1	ASSADSGGSYNEQF
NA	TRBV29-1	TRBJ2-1	SVEESGVDSYNEQF
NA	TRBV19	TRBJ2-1	ASSGLPATISYNEQF
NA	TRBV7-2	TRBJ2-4	ASSNVGQSKNIQY
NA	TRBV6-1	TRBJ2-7	ASSGLHEQY
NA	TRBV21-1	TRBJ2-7	ASSALNLPGTALIREQY
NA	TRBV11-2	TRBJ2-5	ASSLGSRSGTGLAIETQY
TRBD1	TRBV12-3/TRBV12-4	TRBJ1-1	ASSLWGQSEAF
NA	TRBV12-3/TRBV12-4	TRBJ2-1	ASSLGGNEQF
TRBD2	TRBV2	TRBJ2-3	ASSEAPAGGDTQY
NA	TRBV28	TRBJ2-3	ASILQGAATDTQY
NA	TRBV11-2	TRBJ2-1	ASSLDGGAWNEQF
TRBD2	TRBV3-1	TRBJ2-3	ASSQGLSGRNTDAQY
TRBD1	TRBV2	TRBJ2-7	AKTGQGSSEQY